This paragraph covers one TCR beta chain sequence. The data were obtained in a study of T cell changes during pregnancy in multiple sclerosis. Sequenced by immunoSEQ multiplex PCR; TCRdb stores in-frame clones only, minus some. The sample includes 110,000 or so clones, under 95% seen only once; the top ten take approximately 6.3%. CDR1 and CDR2 (germline): SEHNR, FQNEAQ (reference sequence). The V gene end was trimmed by 3 bases and the J gene end by 1 base; junction bases not matched to a gene: 4. The CDR3 length is 16 residues. V gene TRBV7-9 combines with J gene TRBJ2-3, with 10 bases aligning to TRBD2. The TCR originated in a female donor with multiple sclerosis, enrolled in a pregnancy study. The sequenced sample was peripheral blood, obtained before pregnancy. The CDR3 DNA is TGTGCCAGCAGCTTTTACGGGACTAGCGGCACAGATACGCAGTATTTT. Translating it yields CASSFYGTSGTDTQYF.